The next 5 T cell receptor beta chains were all read from a single sample in a study of T cell clonality in common variable immunodeficiency (dated by TCRdb to between 2014 and 2017). Library creation used the immunoSEQ multiplex PCR assay. Drawn from immuneACCESS, this table holds only the in-frame rearrangements with V and J called that TCRdb kept. Clones are partly lost; checked studies trace under half to an unresolved V gene and leave the rest unexplained. The sample comprises about 39,000 clones, and every one was counted more than once. The top ten constitute 2.5% to 3% of the sample. Sequences were obtained from peripheral blood mononuclear cells. The receptors were gathered from a person between 18 and 69 years old in good health.

This clone was found many times. The read comes to an end 3 residues before the CDR3 does, leaving the germline J gene to fill in the end. This chain connects TRBV19 to TRBJ2-5; D call uncertain. This CDR3 has 13 amino acids. Trimming shortened V by 6 bases and J by 0 bases, and 8 bases separated the two germline ends. Germline V CDR1 and CDR2: LNHDA, SQIVND (reference sequence). The CDR3 here is CASSSQYQETQYF. The sequenced CDR3 bases are TGTGCCAGTAGCTCACAGTACCAAGAGACC.

This clone was observed at least ten times. Sequencing ends 3 residues short of the CDR3 end; the germline J gene provides the rest. The rearrangement joins TRBV28 to TRBJ1-2; D call uncertain. The ends were cut back, 3 bases at V and 5 bases at J, with 7 bases in the middle. Germline CDR1 MDHEN, CDR2 SYDVKM. The CDR3 has 12 amino acids. This CDR3 is CASSLAEYGYTF. The CDR3 bases that were read are TGTGCCAGCAGTTTGGCCGAGTATGGC.

At least ten counts were recorded for this clone. The read gets to within 3 residues of the CDR3 end, and the germline J gene fills in the rest. The chain is built from TRBV14 and TRBJ2-3, with TRBD2 identical over 10 bases. V lost 5 bases, J lost 2 bases, and 7 bases stayed unmatched. The CDR3 totals 16 residues. From germline, CDR1 is SGHDN and CDR2 FVKESK. The CDR3 protein is CASSSELAGFTDTQYF. The DNA read from the CDR3 is TGTGCCAGCAGCTCGGAACTAGCGGGATTCACAGATACG.

Turning to this clone: Coverage ceases 3 residues before the CDR3 finishes, and the germline J gene fills in the end. J is TRBJ2-7 and V is TRBV27; tentatively, D is TRBD2 (6 bases). Trimming took off 6 bases at V and 4 bases at J, with 10 bases between the two ends. The length of the CDR3 is 12 residues. Germline V gene lookup returns CDR1 MNHEY and CDR2 SMNVEV (reference sequence). CDR3 sequence: CASRGGYYEQYF. The covered CDR3 bases are TGTGCCAGCAGGGGGGGTTATTACGAG.

This clone was recorded many times. The CDR3 is cut off 3 residues early in the read; its end comes from the germline J gene. The genes are TRBV7-2 and TRBJ2-1; no reliable D call. The V end was cut by 4 bases, the J end by 5 bases, with 9 bases between. This CDR3 comprises 13 residues. The germline gives CDR1 SGHTA, CDR2 FQGNSA. The part of the CDR3 DNA that was read is TGTGCCAGCAGCTGGCGGATGCACAATGAG. Translated: CASSWRMHNE. The whole CDR3 sequence reads CASSWRMHNEQFF. The full variable domain, completed using reference TRBV7-2 and TRBJ2-1, is GAGVSQSPSNKVTEKGKDVELRCDPISGHTALYWYRQSLGQGLEFLIYFQGNSAPDKSGLPSDRFSAERTGGSVSTLTIQRTQQEDSAVYLCASSWRMHNEQFFGPGTRLTVL.